This T cell receptor beta chain was recovered during a study of T-cell memory formation after mild COVID-19. Across the whole study: TCR clusters mostly belonged to single donors. Study conclusions and caveats: Some clones that responded turned up in pre-infection memory, which suggests that cross-reactive memory joined in. Confirmation of SARS-CoV-2 specificity was lacking for second-wave clones peaking day 37.

The germline gives CDR1 SGHKS, CDR2 YYEKEE (reference sequence). Trimming removed 2 bases at V and 6 bases at J, with 14 bases between. This CDR3 is 14 amino acids long. This clonotype was counted between two and nine times. Its cognate antigen is unknown. Amplification by 5'RACE using constant-segment primers produced TCR alpha and TCR beta cDNA libraries that carried sample barcodes and UMIs. Using its own MiXCR run on the 5' RACE reads, TCRdb lists one record per CDR3 protein. The table has approximately 290,000 distinct CDR3 sequences, roughly 8% seen once; the top ten hold roughly 23%. The source material was PBMCs or a T cell subset sorted from them (not recorded which). This chain connects TRBV5-5 to TRBJ1-2; D uncertain. The clonotype was recovered from a man younger than 35 who had mild COVID-19 (a few samples of this study predate the infection). Cell type and time point are not known. CDR3 coding DNA: TGTGCCAGCAGCTTCGCGGTGGGCAGCGATGGCTACACCTTC. Encoded protein: CASSFAVGSDGYTF.